These 20 T cell receptor beta chains were sequenced from one sample in a study of technical replicates of blood from a few donors. The assay was immunoSEQ multiplex PCR, and TCRdb's table has in-frame clones only and misses some. The table lists more than 90,000 clones, around 95% of them singletons. The sequencing sample was made of T cells isolated from PBMCs. All receptors come from a human donor in good health.

The chain has TRBV27 and TRBJ2-5; D call uncertain. CDR1 and CDR2 from the germline V gene are MNHEY and SMNVEV (reference sequence). The V end lost 7 bases, the J end lost 3 bases, and 6 bases lay between the germline ends. This CDR3 has 11 amino acids. This CDR3 reads CASTYKETQYF. The CDR3 region has the DNA TGTGCCAGCACCTATAAAGAGACCCAGTACTTC.

The chain uses TRBV11-2 and TRBJ1-1, with D possibly TRBD1 on 5 matching bases. The V and J ends lost 0 bases and 3 bases respectively, with 20 bases between them. Germline V lookup: CDR1 SGHAT, CDR2 FQNNGV. This CDR3 is built from 18 residues. The CDR3 loop is CASSLDGWGVRRDTEAFF. Here the CDR3 DNA reads TGTGCCAGCAGCTTAGATGGGTGGGGGGTCAGACGGGACACTGAAGCTTTCTTT.

The genes are TRBV7-3 and TRBJ2-3; D is unclear. Germline loops: CDR1 SGHTA, CDR2 FQGTGA. CDR3 size: 14 residues. V was shortened by 5 bases and J by 1 base, with 10 bases between the two germline ends. The CDR3 region has the DNA TGTGCCAGCAGCCGGAGATCTGGCACAGATACGCAGTATTTT. This codes for CASSRRSGTDTQYF.

The chain links TRBV4-1 to TRBJ2-7; 9 bases are a match to TRBD2. V shed 4 bases, J shed 2 bases, and the junction held 6 bases outside the gene matches. Germline-derived CDR1 and CDR2 are MGHRA and YSYEKL. The CDR3 is 15 residues long. The CDR3 DNA follows: TGCGCCAGCAGCCGGGCACTAGCGGGTGCCTACGAGCAGTACTTC. This sequence encodes CASSRALAGAYEQYF.

This chain connects TRBV6-1 to TRBJ1-2; 7 nucleotides align to TRBD1. The germline V gene encodes CDR1 MNHNS and CDR2 SASEGT. Trimming took 7 bases from V and 4 from J; bases not matched to a gene: 9. This CDR3 spans 14 amino acids. DNA for the CDR3: TGTGCCAGCACCGCGACAGGGTCAGCCTATGGCTACACCTTC. It is translated as CASTATGSAYGYTF.

CDR3 sequence (DNA): TGTGCCATCAGTGCGGAGACAGGGGCCTACGAGCAGTACTTC. It is translated as CAISAETGAYEQYF. This chain uses TRBV10-3 with TRBJ2-7; 8 bases are shared with TRBD1. This CDR3 region has 14 residues. Germline V lookup: CDR1 ENHRY, CDR2 SYGVKD. After removal of 4 bases from V and 2 bases from J, the junction contained 4 bases not matched to a gene.

The chain has TRBV7-2 and TRBJ1-3; D remains unclear. The CDR3 is 12 residues long. V lost 2 bases, J lost 8 bases, and 7 bases lay in between. From germline, CDR1 is SGHTA and CDR2 FQGNSA. The CDR3: CASSLFGDTIYF. CDR3 nucleotide sequence: TGTGCCAGCAGCTTATTCGGGGACACCATATATTTT.

The chain has TRBV5-1 and TRBJ2-7, with a tentative D call TRBD2 (5 bases). The CDR3 has 15 residues. Germline CDR1 reads SGHRS; CDR2 reads YFSETQ. V was cut by 0 bases and J by 3 bases, with 13 bases left in between. The CDR3 nucleotides read TGCGCCAGCAGCTTGGCCGGAACAGACTACTACGAGCAGTACTTC. The encoded protein is CASSLAGTDYYEQYF.

The rearrangement uses TRBV7-9 and TRBJ2-3; 14 nucleotides align to TRBD2. The trim removed 1 base at V and 5 bases at J, leaving 11 bases unmatched. CDR1 and CDR2 (germline): SEHNR, FQNEAQ (reference sequence). CDR3 size: 19 residues. CDR3 coding DNA: TGTGCCAGCAGCTTAGAGTCGGGACTAGCGGGGGTTCAGCAAGATACGCAGTATTTT. This translates into CASSLESGLAGVQQDTQYF.

This clone appeared once. The genes are TRBV14 and TRBJ2-1; D remains unclear. Germline V gene data show CDR1 as SGHDN and CDR2 as FVKESK. Trimming removed 4 bases from V and 4 bases from J, with 8 bases in between. The CDR3 runs 13 residues. CDR3 sequence (DNA): TGTGCCAGCAGCCTCATCAAATACAATGAGCAGTTCTTC. Its translation: CASSLIKYNEQFF.

This CDR3 is CASSQDRGRSIVGETQYF. The CDR3 DNA sequence: TGCGCCAGCAGCCAAGATAGAGGTCGTAGTATAGTTGGGGAGACCCAGTACTTC. The gene calls are TRBV4-1 and TRBJ2-5, with D unresolved. Trimming took 0 bases from V and 5 from J, leaving 22 bases between them. The CDR3 covers 18 residues. In germline, CDR1 is MGHRA, CDR2 YSYEKL.

The V gene is TRBV18, the J gene TRBJ1-3, with TRBD1 matching 11 bases. The CDR3 extends over 16 amino acids. Trimming at V came to 3 bases and at J to 0 bases, leaving 1 base not matched to a gene. The V gene's germline CDR1 is KGHSH and CDR2 LQKENI. CDR3: CASSPGTGGSGNTIYF. CDR3 DNA: TGTGCCAGCTCACCCGGGACAGGGGGCTCTGGAAACACCATATATTTT. Complete variable domain (other parts from reference TRBV18 and TRBJ1-3): NAGVMQNPRHLVRRRGQEARLRCSPMKGHSHVYWYRQLPEEGLKFMVYLQKENIIDESGMPKERFSAEFPKEGPSILRIQQVVRGDSAAYFCASSPGTGGSGNTIYFGEGSWLTVV.

The chain uses TRBV11-2 and TRBJ2-7, with D unresolved. The germline V and J ends were trimmed by 1 base and 2 bases, with 9 bases remaining between them. Germline V CDR1 and CDR2: SGHAT, FQNNGV. The CDR3 extends over 14 amino acids. The CDR3, as DNA: TGTGCCAGCAGCTTAGTTTGGCTCCCCTACGAGCAGTACTTC. Residues: CASSLVWLPYEQYF.

The rearrangement joins TRBV28 to TRBJ2-1; 11 nucleotides match TRBD2. The V and J ends lost 7 bases and 0 bases, in that order; junction bases with no gene match: 14. Germline V lookup: CDR1 MDHEN, CDR2 SYDVKM. The CDR3 spans 19 residues. CDR3 protein: CASISASGRSGSSYNEQFF. In DNA form, the CDR3 reads TGTGCCAGCATATCCGCTAGCGGGAGGTCGGGCAGCTCCTACAATGAGCAGTTCTTC. The full variable domain, completed using reference TRBV28 and TRBJ2-1, is DVKVTQSSRYLVKRTGEKVFLECVQDMDHENMFWYRQDPGLGLRLIYFSYDVKMKEKGDIPEGYSVSREKKERFSLILESASTNQTSMYLCASISASGRSGSSYNEQFFGPGTRLTVL.

CDR3 loop: CASSRDRETQYF. The CDR3 nucleotides read TGTGCCAGCAGCCGGGACAGAGAGACCCAGTACTTC. The chain recombines TRBV11-2 with TRBJ2-5; 7 bases align to TRBD1. This CDR3 has 12 amino acids. With V trimmed by 5 bases and J by 4 bases, 1 base remained unmatched. The V gene's germline CDR1 is SGHAT and CDR2 FQNNGV.

The chain has TRBV7-9 and TRBJ1-2; 9 bases align to TRBD1. The length of the CDR3 is 16 residues. Germline-derived CDR1 and CDR2 are SEHNR and FQNEAQ (reference sequence). V was clipped by 2 bases and J by 8 bases; unmatched bases: 12. CDR3 DNA sequence: TGTGCCAGCAGCTTACTCCGGGACAGGGTGCCATACGGCTACACCTTC. This sequence encodes CASSLLRDRVPYGYTF.

CDR3 in DNA: TGTGCCAGCAGCTTAAGGGAAAGGGGGCGCGACACCGGGGAGCTGTTTTTT. This encodes CASSLRERGRDTGELFF. The chain joins TRBV7-9 to TRBJ2-2, with 7 bases fitting TRBD1. V shed 2 bases and J 3 bases; nucleotides not matched to a gene: 9. The CDR3 totals 17 residues. The V gene's germline CDR1 is SEHNR and CDR2 FQNEAQ (reference sequence). The full variable domain, completed using reference TRBV7-9 and TRBJ2-2, is DTGVSQNPRHKITKRGQNVTFRCDPISEHNRLYWYRQTLGQGPEFLTYFQNEAQLEKSRLLSDRFSAERPKGSFSTLEIQRTEQGDSAMYLCASSLRERGRDTGELFFGEGSRLTVL.

The chain recombines TRBV7-2 with TRBJ2-1; 8 bases are a match to TRBD2. The CDR3 is 15 amino acids. The germline CDR1 and CDR2 sequences are SGHTA and FQGNSA. The J segment lost 3 bases and the V segment lost 3 bases, leaving 4 bases of the junction unmatched. The CDR3 DNA reads TGTGCCAGCAGCTTTAGCGGGATAAACTACAATGAGCAGTTCTTC. The encoded protein is CASSFSGINYNEQFF.

The J gene is TRBJ1-6, the V gene TRBV6-1; tentatively, D is TRBD1 (6 bases). CDR3 length: 15 amino acids. V lost 5 bases, J lost 7 bases, and 15 bases lay in between. CDR1 and CDR2 from the germline V gene are MNHNS and SASEGT. Written as DNA, the CDR3 is TGTGCCAGCAGTACTTACAGGGCCTGGAATTCACCCCTCCACTTT. Amino acid sequence: CASSTYRAWNSPLHF.

The V gene is TRBV12-5, the J gene TRBJ2-2, with 7 bases lining up with TRBD1. Losses at the gene ends were 0 bases for V and 1 base for J; bases not matched to a gene: 8. CDR1 is LGHNT, CDR2 FRNRAP, per germline. The CDR3 runs 18 residues. CDR3 amino acids: CASGLVLTGAKNTGELFF. DNA for the CDR3: TGTGCTAGTGGTTTGGTGCTTACAGGGGCAAAGAACACCGGGGAGCTGTTTTTT.